This paragraph covers one TCR beta chain sequence. This specimen includes other DNA sequences encoding the same CDR3. This CDR3 comprises 14 residues. Germline V gene data show CDR1 as MNHNY and CDR2 as SVGAGI (reference sequence). V was cut by 0 bases and J by 0 bases, with 5 bases left in between. Sequencing used immunoSEQ multiplex PCR; TCRdb keeps in-frame clones, though not all of them. The repertoire holds 2.3 million or so clones, with over 85% as singletons. These data come from a study of shared clonotypes between healthy human individuals. Sequences were obtained from naive CD4+ T cells from PBMCs. Subset reported: CD45RA+ positively selected. This receptor was taken from a man younger than 30 in good health. Some clones in this sample may be carry-over from other donors' samples. The chain is built from TRBV6-6 and TRBJ2-5; no firm D call. DNA for the CDR3: TGTGCCAGCAGTTACTCAGGGTACCAAGAGACCCAGTACTTC. It specifies CASSYSGYQETQYF.